Listed below are T cell receptor beta chains from one sample, sequenced in a study of regulatory T cells in long-lasting Graves disease. TCRdb used MiXCR to reprocess the multiplex PCR reads, holding one entry per CDR3 protein. The sample contains approximately 230,000 distinct CDR3 sequences, approximately 16% of which appear only once. Here the sequenced sample was peripheral blood mononuclear cells (PBMCs), taken at new diagnosis, from a patient treated with antithyroid drugs. The receptors stem from a female donor with Graves disease. The CDR3 runs from the conserved cysteine through the conserved F or W. D genes are given only for firm matches. Clone sizes are given selectively: once, few, many, or a class where the clone is expanded.

clone size: many
V gene: TRBV11-2
J gene: TRBJ2-5
D gene: TRBD1
CDR3 protein: CASSQLGDRRRETQYF
CDR3 DNA: TGTGCCAGCAGCCAACTAGGGGACAGGCGTCGGGAGACCCAGTACTTC

clone size: many
V gene: TRBV12-3/TRBV12-4
J gene: TRBJ1-2
D gene: -
CDR3 protein: CASSPLQGGGGGYGYTF
CDR3 DNA: TGTGCCAGCAGTCCTCTCCAGGGAGGAGGGGGTGGCTATGGCTACACCTTC

clone size: many
V gene: TRBV15
J gene: TRBJ2-5
D gene: TRBD2
CDR3 protein: CATSISGTSGRETQYF
CDR3 DNA: TGTGCCACCAGCATCTCCGGGACTAGCGGGAGGGAGACCCAGTACTTC

clone size: many
V gene: TRBV20-1
J gene: TRBJ2-3
D gene: TRBD1
CDR3 protein: CSAPPTGEGDTQYF
CDR3 DNA: TGCAGTGCGCCGCCGACAGGGGAAGGAGATACGCAGTATTTT

clone size: -
V gene: TRBV19
J gene: TRBJ2-4
D gene: -
CDR3 protein: CASSPQRAKNIQYF
CDR3 DNA: TGTGCCAGTAGTCCACAGCGCGCCAAAAACATTCAGTACTTC

clone size: -
V gene: TRBV24-1
J gene: TRBJ2-7
D gene: -
CDR3 protein: CATRRTPRSSYEQYF
CDR3 DNA: TGTGCCACCAGAAGGACGCCACGGTCCTCCTACGAGCAGTACTTC

clone size: many
V gene: TRBV2
J gene: TRBJ2-5
D gene: -
CDR3 protein: CASSPGLHLQETQYF
CDR3 DNA: TGTGCCAGCAGTCCGGGACTCCACTTACAAGAGACCCAGTACTTC

clone size: many
V gene: TRBV28
J gene: TRBJ2-7
D gene: -
CDR3 protein: CASTGPQGEQYF
CDR3 DNA: TGTGCCAGCACGGGCCCCCAGGGAGAGCAGTACTTC

clone size: many
V gene: TRBV6-1
J gene: TRBJ2-7
D gene: TRBD2
CDR3 protein: CASSPGLARHEQYF
CDR3 DNA: TGTGCCAGCAGTCCGGGACTAGCAAGACACGAGCAGTACTTC

clone size: -
V gene: TRBV20-1
J gene: TRBJ2-3
D gene: -
CDR3 protein: CSAAGGGTDTHYF
CDR3 DNA: TGCAGTGCTGCCGGCGGGGGCACAGATACGCACTATTTT

clone size: many
V gene: TRBV18
J gene: TRBJ1-6
D gene: -
CDR3 protein: CASSPGGGGFNSPLHF
CDR3 DNA: TGTGCCAGCTCACCAGGCGGAGGGGGATTTAATTCACCCCTCCACTTT

clone size: many
V gene: TRBV10-3
J gene: TRBJ1-3
D gene: TRBD1
CDR3 protein: CAISYDRGGNTIYF
CDR3 DNA: TGTGCCATCAGTTACGACAGGGGTGGAAACACCATATATTTT

clone size: many
V gene: TRBV12-5
J gene: TRBJ2-2
D gene: -
CDR3 protein: CASGSPGLTNTGELFF
CDR3 DNA: TGTGCTAGTGGTTCCCCCGGACTGACGAACACCGGGGAGCTGTTTTTT

clone size: many
V gene: TRBV29-1
J gene: TRBJ2-7
D gene: -
CDR3 protein: CSVEDKAYEQYF
CDR3 DNA: TGCAGCGTTGAAGACAAAGCCTACGAGCAGTACTTC

clone size: many
V gene: TRBV12-3/TRBV12-4
J gene: TRBJ2-3
D gene: -
CDR3 protein: CASSLVRDTDTQYF
CDR3 DNA: TGTGCCAGCAGTTTAGTCAGGGACACAGATACGCAGTATTTT

clone size: few
V gene: TRBV4-1
J gene: TRBJ1-2
D gene: TRBD1
CDR3 protein: CASSPIYRGRSGYTF
CDR3 DNA: TGCGCCAGCAGCCCAATTTACAGGGGGCGTTCTGGCTACACCTTC

clone size: many
V gene: TRBV6-1
J gene: TRBJ1-2
D gene: -
CDR3 protein: CASKEGRGSLNYGYTF
CDR3 DNA: TGTGCCAGCAAGGAGGGGAGGGGCTCGCTGAACTATGGCTACACCTTC